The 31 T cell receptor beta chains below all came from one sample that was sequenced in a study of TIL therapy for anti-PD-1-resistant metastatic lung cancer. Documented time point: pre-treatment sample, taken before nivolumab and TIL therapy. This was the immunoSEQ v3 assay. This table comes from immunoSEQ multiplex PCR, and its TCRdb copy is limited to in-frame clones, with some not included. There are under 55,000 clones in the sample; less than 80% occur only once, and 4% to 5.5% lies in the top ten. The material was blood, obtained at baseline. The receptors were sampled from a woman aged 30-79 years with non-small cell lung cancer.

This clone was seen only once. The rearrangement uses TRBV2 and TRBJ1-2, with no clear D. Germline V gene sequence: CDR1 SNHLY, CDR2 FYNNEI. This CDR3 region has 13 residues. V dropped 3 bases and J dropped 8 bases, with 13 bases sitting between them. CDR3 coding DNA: TGTGCCAGCAGTGAGTGGGTCAGGCAAGGCTACACCTTC. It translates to CASSEWVRQGYTF.

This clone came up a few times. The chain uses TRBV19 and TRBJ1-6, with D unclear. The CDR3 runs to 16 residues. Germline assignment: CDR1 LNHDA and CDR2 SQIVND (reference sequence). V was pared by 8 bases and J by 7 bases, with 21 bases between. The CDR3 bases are TGTGCCAGTCGCCATAGCCGGGAAAGAGGGAATTCACCCCTCCACTTT. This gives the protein CASRHSRERGNSPLHF.

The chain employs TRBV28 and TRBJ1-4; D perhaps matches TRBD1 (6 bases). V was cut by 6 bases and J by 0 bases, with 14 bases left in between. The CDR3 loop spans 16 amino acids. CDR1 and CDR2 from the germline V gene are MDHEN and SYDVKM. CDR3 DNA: TGTGCCAGCAGGGGGACACCCGTTGCAACTAATGAAAAACTGTTTTTT. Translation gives CASRGTPVATNEKLFF.

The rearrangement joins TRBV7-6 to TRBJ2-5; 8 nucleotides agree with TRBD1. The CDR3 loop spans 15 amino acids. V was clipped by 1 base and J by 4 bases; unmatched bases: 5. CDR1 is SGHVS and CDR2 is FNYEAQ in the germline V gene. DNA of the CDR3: TGTGCCAGCAGCTTAGGTACAGGGGGTGGAGAGACCCAGTACTTC. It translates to CASSLGTGGGETQYF.

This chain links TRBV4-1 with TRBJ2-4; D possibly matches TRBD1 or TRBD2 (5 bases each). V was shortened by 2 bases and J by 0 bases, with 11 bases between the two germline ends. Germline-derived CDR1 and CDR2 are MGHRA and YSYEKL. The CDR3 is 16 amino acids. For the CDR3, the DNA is TGCGCCAGCAGCCAACCCAGGGAGAAAGCCAAAAACATTCAGTACTTC. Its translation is CASSQPREKAKNIQYF.

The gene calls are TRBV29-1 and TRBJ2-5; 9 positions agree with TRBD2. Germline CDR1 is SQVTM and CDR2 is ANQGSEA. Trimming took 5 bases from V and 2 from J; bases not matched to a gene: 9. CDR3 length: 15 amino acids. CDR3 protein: CSVPWRGGRQETQYF. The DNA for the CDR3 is TGCAGCGTTCCCTGGCGGGGGGGCCGACAAGAGACCCAGTACTTC.

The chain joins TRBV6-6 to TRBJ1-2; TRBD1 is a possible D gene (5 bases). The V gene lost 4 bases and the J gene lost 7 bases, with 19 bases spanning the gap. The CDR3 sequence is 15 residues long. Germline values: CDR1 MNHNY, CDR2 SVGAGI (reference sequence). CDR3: CASSWPRMGEGGYTF. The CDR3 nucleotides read TGTGCCAGCAGTTGGCCCCGTATGGGGGAGGGTGGCTACACCTTC.

CDR3 in DNA: TGTGCCAGCAGTTACCTCTCTGGGGCAGGGGATGAAAAACTGTTTTTT. The encoded protein is CASSYLSGAGDEKLFF. V usage is TRBV6-5 and J usage is TRBJ1-4, with D possibly matching TRBD1 (6 bases). From germline, CDR1 is MNHEY and CDR2 SVGAGI. This CDR3 has 16 residues. With 2 bases removed from V and 6 bases from J, the gap between germline ends came to 16 bases.

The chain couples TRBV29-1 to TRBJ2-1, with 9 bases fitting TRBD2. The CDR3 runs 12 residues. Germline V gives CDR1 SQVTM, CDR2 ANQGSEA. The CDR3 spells CRGDGGRGEQFF. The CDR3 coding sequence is TGCAGGGGGGACGGCGGGAGGGGTGAGCAGTTCTTC.

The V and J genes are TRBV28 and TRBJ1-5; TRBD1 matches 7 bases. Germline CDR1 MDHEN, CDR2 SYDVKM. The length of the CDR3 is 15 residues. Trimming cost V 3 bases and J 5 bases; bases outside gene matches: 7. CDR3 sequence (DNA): TGTGCCAGCAGTTTTCTGGCAGGGGGGGATCAGCCCCAGCATTTT. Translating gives CASSFLAGGDQPQHF.

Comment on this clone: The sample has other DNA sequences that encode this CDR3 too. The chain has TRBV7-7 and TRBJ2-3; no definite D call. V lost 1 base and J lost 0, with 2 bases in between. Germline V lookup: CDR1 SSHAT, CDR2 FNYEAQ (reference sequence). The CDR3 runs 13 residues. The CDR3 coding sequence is TGTGCCAGCAGCTTAGGAAGCACAGATACGCAGTATTTT. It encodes CASSLGSTDTQYF.

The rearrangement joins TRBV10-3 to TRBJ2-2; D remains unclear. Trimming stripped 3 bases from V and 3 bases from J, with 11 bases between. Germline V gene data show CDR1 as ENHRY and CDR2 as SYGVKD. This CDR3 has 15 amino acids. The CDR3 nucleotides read TGTGCCATCAGTGAACAGACTGGAGACACCGGGGAGCTGTTTTTT. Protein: CAISEQTGDTGELFF.

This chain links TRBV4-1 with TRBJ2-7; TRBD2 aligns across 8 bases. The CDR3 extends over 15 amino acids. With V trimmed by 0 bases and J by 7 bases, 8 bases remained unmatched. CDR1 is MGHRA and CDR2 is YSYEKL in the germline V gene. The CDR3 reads CASSQDGTSSGEQYF. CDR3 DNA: TGCGCCAGCAGCCAAGATGGGACTAGTTCGGGGGAGCAGTACTTC.

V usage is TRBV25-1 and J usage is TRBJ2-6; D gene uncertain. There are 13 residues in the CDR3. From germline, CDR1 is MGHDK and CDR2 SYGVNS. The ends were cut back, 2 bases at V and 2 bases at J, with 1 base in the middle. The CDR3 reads CASSEAGANVLTF. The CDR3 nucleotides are TGTGCCAGCAGTGAAGCTGGGGCCAACGTCCTGACTTTC.

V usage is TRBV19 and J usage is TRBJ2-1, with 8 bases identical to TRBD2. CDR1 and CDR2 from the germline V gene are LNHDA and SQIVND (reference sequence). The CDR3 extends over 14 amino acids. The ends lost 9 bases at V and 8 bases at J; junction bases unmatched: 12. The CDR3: CASSGTSQIDEQFF. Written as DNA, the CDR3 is TGTGCCAGCTCCGGGACTAGTCAGATCGATGAGCAGTTCTTC. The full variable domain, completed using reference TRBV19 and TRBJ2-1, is DGGITQSPKYLFRKEGQNVTLSCEQNLNHDAMYWYRQDPGQGLRLIYYSQIVNDFQKGDIAEGYSVSREKKESFPLTVTSAQKNPTAFYLCASSGTSQIDEQFFGPGTRLTVL.

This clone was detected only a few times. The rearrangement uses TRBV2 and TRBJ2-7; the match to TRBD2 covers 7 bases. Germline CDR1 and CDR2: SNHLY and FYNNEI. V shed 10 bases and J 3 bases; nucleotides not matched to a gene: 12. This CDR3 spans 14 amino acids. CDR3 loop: CATKREAGYYEQYF. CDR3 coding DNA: TGTGCCACCAAACGGGAGGCAGGGTACTACGAGCAGTACTTC.

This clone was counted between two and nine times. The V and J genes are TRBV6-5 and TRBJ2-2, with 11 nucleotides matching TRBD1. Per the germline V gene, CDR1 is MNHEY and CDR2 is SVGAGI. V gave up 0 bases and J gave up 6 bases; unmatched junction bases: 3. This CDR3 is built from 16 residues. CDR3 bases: TGTGCCAGCAGTTACTCGGCGGGACAGGGGGCCGGGGAGCTGTTTTTT. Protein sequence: CASSYSAGQGAGELFF.

The CDR3 bases are TGTGCCAGTAGTTCGGGACAGAACTACGAGCAGTACTTC. It yields the protein CASSSGQNYEQYF. The chain employs TRBV19 and TRBJ2-7; 7 bases fit TRBD1. CDR1 is LNHDA, CDR2 SQIVND, per germline (reference sequence). CDR3 length equals 13 residues. Losses at the gene ends were 5 bases for V and 3 bases for J; bases not matched to a gene: 4.

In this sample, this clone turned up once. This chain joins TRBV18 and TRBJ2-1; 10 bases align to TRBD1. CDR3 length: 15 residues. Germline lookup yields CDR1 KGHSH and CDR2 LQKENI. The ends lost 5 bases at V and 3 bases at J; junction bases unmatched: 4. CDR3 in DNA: TGTGCCAGCTCAAGTGGACAGGGGGACTACAATGAGCAGTTCTTC. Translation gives CASSSGQGDYNEQFF.

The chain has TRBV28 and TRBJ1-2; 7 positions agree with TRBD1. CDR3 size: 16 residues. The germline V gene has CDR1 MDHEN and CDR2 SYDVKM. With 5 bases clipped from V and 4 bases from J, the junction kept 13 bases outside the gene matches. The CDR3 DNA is TGTGCCAGCAGTCGCCGGGACAGTACACTCCTCTATGGCTACACCTTC. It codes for CASSRRDSTLLYGYTF.

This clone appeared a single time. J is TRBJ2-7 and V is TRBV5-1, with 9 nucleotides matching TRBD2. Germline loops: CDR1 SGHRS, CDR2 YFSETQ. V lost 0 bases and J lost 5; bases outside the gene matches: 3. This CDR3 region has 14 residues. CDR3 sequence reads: CASSLGREGDEQYF. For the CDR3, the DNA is TGCGCCAGCAGCTTGGGGCGGGAGGGCGACGAGCAGTACTTC.

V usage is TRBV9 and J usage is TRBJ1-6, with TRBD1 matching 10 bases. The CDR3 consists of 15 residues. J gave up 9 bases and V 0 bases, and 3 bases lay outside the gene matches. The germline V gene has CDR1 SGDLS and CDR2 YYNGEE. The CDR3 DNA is TGTGCCAGCAGCGTAGAGGGGACAGGGGTTTCACCCCTCCACTTT. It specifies CASSVEGTGVSPLHF.

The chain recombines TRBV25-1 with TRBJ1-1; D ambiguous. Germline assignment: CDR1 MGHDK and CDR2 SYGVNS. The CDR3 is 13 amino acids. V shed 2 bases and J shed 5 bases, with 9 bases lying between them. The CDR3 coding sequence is TGTGCCAGCAGTGAAGTAATGGGGACTGAAGCTTTCTTT. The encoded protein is CASSEVMGTEAFF.

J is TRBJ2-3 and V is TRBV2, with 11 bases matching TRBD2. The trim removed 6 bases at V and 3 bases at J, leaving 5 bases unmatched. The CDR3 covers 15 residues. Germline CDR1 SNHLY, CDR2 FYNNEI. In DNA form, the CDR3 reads TGTGCCAGCAGACTAGCGGGAGTTTTTACAGATACGCAGTATTTT. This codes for CASRLAGVFTDTQYF.

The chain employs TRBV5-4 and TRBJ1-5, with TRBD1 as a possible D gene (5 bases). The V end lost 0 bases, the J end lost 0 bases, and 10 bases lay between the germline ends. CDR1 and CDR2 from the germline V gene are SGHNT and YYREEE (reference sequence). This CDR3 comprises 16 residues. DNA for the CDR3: TGTGCCAGCAGCTTGGGTGGGACGAATAGCAATCAGCCCCAGCATTTT. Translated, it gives CASSLGGTNSNQPQHF.

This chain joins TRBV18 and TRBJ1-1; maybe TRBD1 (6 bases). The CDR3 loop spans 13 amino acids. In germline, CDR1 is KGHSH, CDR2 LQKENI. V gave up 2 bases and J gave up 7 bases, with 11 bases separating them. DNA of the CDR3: TGTGCCAGCTCACCAGTGGAGGGGGATGAAGCTTTCTTT. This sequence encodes CASSPVEGDEAFF.

The CDR3 spells CASSLALDSGKLFF. CDR3 nucleotides: TGTGCCAGCAGCTTAGCTCTGGACAGCGGAAAACTGTTTTTT. The chain recombines TRBV7-2 with TRBJ1-4, with D possibly TRBD1 on 6 matching bases. V was clipped by 0 bases and J by 10 bases, with 12 bases between them. Germline loops: CDR1 SGHTA, CDR2 FQGNSA. The CDR3 has 14 residues.

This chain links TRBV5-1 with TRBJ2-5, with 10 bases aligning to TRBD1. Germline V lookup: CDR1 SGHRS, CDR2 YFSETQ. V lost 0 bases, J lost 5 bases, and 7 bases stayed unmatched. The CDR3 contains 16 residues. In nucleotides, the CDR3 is TGCGCCAGCAGCTTGGGGGCGGGACAGGGGATGGAGACCCAGTACTTC. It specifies CASSLGAGQGMETQYF.

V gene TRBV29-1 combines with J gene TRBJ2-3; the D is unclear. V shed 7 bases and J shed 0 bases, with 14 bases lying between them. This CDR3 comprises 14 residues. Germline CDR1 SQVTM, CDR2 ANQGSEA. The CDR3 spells CSGRLRLSTDTQYF. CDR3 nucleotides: TGCAGCGGCCGGCTCCGTCTTAGCACAGATACGCAGTATTTT.

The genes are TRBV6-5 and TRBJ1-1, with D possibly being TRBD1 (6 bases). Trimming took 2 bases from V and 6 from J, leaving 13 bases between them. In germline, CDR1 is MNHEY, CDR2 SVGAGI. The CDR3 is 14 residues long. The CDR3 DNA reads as TGTGCCAGCAGTTACAGCAGGGGTTGGGCTGAAGCTTTCTTT. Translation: CASSYSRGWAEAFF.

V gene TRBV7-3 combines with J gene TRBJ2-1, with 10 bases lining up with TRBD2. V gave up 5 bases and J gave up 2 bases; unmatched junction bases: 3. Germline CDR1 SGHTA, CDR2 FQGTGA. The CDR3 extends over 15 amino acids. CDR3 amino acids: CASSITSGTYNEQFF. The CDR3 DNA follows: TGTGCCAGCAGCATCACTAGCGGGACCTACAATGAGCAGTTCTTC.